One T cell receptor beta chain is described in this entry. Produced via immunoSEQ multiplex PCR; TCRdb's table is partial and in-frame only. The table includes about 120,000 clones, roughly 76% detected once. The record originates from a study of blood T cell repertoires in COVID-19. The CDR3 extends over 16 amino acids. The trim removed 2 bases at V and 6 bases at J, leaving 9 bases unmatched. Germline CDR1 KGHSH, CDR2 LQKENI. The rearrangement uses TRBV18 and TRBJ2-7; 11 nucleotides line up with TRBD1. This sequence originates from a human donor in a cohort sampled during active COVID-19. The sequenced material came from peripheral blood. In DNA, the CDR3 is TGTGCCAGCTCACCAGATAACGGACAGGGGGCTGGCGAGCAGTACTTC. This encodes CASSPDNGQGAGEQYF.